This T cell receptor beta chain was identified during a study of T cells in Graves' hyperthyroidism and ophthalmopathy. Study findings and constraints: The model's output predicted ophthalmopathy at a median of roughly 6.9 months prior to onset. The blood repertoire included most of the expanded thyroid clonotypes above 0.001.

Only a few counts were recorded for this clonotype. Its antigen is currently unknown. At one of its ends the junction is not consistent with the germline gene, which may arise from a read error. Amplification of TCR beta CDR3 regions was performed using RNA transcripts as template. Initially, a first-round RT-PCR of the TCR CDR3 employed the HTBI primer set. TCRdb independently ran MiXCR on the multiplex PCR reads; one entry per CDR3 protein. The sample consists of about 510,000 distinct CDR3 sequences, approximately 48% of them appearing once. Patients with uncontrolled infections, other autoimmune diseases, pregnancy or lactation were excluded. Diagnostic assessment was based on clinical symptoms, serum thyroxine and TRAb, thyroid ultrasound and orbital computed tomography. CDR1 and CDR2 (germline): MGHRA, YSYEKL. CDR3 length: 16 amino acids.

V usage is TRBV4-1 and J usage is TRBJ1-2, with 8 positions matching TRBD1. The receptor's source is an adult woman with Graves' disease, either hyperthyroidism or ophthalmopathy (not recorded which). Source material: peripheral blood or thyroid tissue (not recorded which). The CDR3: CASSPFGQGGSLGYTF. CDR3 bases: TGTGCCAGCAGCCCATTCGGACAGGGAGGGAGCCTTGGCTACACCTTC.